One T cell receptor beta chain is described in this entry. As yet, its antigen is unknown. Study-wide points: Tumor memory CD4+ T cell TCR gene usage was found to cluster with blood and lymph node memory CD4+ cells and with lymph node naive CD4+ cells.

TCRdb recomputed calls from the 5' RACE reads with MiXCR, one row per CDR3 protein. The data show 46,000 or so distinct CDR3 sequences, with 22% seen just once and 3.5% to 4.5% held by the top ten. This CDR3 spans 11 amino acids. The V end lost 6 bases, the J end lost 7 bases, and 7 bases lay between the germline ends. Germline assignment: CDR1 SNHLY and CDR2 FYNNEI. The sorted Tregs were CD4+CD25+CD127-/low cells. The sample consisted of Tregs sorted from a lymph node. The chain combines TRBV2 with TRBJ2-1; D not certain. The TCR sequence derives from a female donor with breast cancer. CDR3 residues: CASRSENEQFF. DNA of the CDR3: TGTGCCAGCAGGTCGGAAAATGAGCAGTTCTTC.